These 11 T cell receptor beta chains were sequenced from one sample in a study of regulatory T cells in long-lasting Graves disease. CDR3 regions were amplified by Arm-PCR using iRepertoire HTBI primers to build TCR beta libraries. MiXCR was run by TCRdb on the multiplex PCR reads, yielding one entry per CDR3 protein. The table records approximately 400,000 distinct CDR3 sequences, about 16% of them present only once. As for time point: newly diagnosed GD, antithyroid drugs for less than 3 months. PBMC RNA was the source of the TCR library. Sequenced material: peripheral blood mononuclear cells (PBMCs), taken at new diagnosis, from a patient treated with antithyroid drugs. The receptors derive from a female donor with Graves disease.

In this sample, this clonotype turned up many times. This chain joins TRBV5-6 and TRBJ1-2; D remains ambiguous. The CDR3 totals 12 residues. The germline V and J ends were trimmed by 4 bases and 4 bases, with 8 bases remaining between them. Germline CDR1 and CDR2: SGHDT and YYEEEE. The CDR3 nucleotides read TGTGCCAGCAGCCTCCGGCTCTATGGCTACACCTTC. This codes for CASSLRLYGYTF.

Turning to this clonotype: A far larger clone is only one base removed, so a read error is likely. The V gene is TRBV13, the J gene TRBJ2-5; tentative D call: TRBD2 (6 bases). V lost 6 bases, J lost 2 bases, and 19 bases lay in between. This CDR3 contains 16 residues. The V gene's germline CDR1 is PRHDT and CDR2 FYEKMQ (reference sequence). The CDR3 loop is CASSFLLAHHQETQYF. The CDR3 DNA reads TGTGCCAGCAGTTTTTTGCTAGCGCACCATCAAGAGACCCAGTACTTC. Full variable domain (remainder filled in from reference TRBV13 and TRBJ2-5): AAGVIQSPRHLIKEKRETATLKCYPIPRHDTVYWYQQGPGQDPQFLISFYEKMQSDKGSIPDRFSAQQFSDYHSELNMSSLELGDSALYFCASSFLLAHHQETQYFGPGTRLLVL.

The chain carries TRBV10-1 and TRBJ1-1; D perhaps matches TRBD1 (6 bases). The germline V and J ends were trimmed by 4 bases and 1 base, with 10 bases remaining between them. From germline, CDR1 is WNHNN and CDR2 SYGVQD (reference sequence). There are 14 residues in the CDR3. CDR3 bases: TGCGCCAGCAGTGCAACAGGGAAGAACACTGAAGCTTTCTTT. As protein: CASSATGKNTEAFF.

This clonotype was seen many times. The rearrangement uses TRBV20-1 and TRBJ1-1, with D perhaps matching TRBD1 (6 bases). V shed 6 bases and J shed 5 bases, with 10 bases lying between them. The CDR3 is made up of 11 amino acids. Germline V lookup: CDR1 DFQATT, CDR2 SNEGSKA (reference sequence). The CDR3: CSAHRVTEAFF. DNA of the CDR3: TGCAGTGCCCACAGGGTAACTGAAGCTTTCTTT.

Comments on this clonotype: This sequence is one base from a far larger clone and is likely a read error. This rearrangement joins TRBV27 to TRBJ2-1; TRBD2 aligns across 8 bases. The germline V gene encodes CDR1 MNHEY and CDR2 SMNVEV (reference sequence). The length of the CDR3 is 16 residues. V shed 7 bases, J shed 10 bases, and the junction held 18 bases outside the gene matches. CDR3 DNA sequence: TGTGCCAGCAACGCCAGACTAGCGTCAAAGGGTTACGAGCAGTTCTTC. Its protein product is CASNARLASKGYEQFF.

The chain combines TRBV6-2 or TRBV6-3 with TRBJ2-1; 7 bases map to TRBD2. The J call may be mistaken, given a closer DNA end match to TRBJ2-5. Germline V gene sequence: CDR1 MNHEY, CDR2 SVGEGT. The CDR3 totals 15 residues. This CDR3 is CASSWTRHVQETQYF. For the CDR3, the DNA is TGTGCCAGCAGTTGGACTAGGCATGTCCAAGAGACCCAGTACTTC.

The chain's CDR3 is CASSPPGAGEAFF. The CDR3 DNA reads as TGTGCCAGCAGTCCCCCGGGGGCCGGTGAAGCTTTCTTT. The chain links TRBV6-1 to TRBJ1-1; TRBD1 is a possible D gene (6 bases). The CDR3 spans 13 residues. The ends were cut back, 5 bases at V and 7 bases at J, with 14 bases in the middle. Germline V gene sequence: CDR1 MNHNS, CDR2 SASEGT.

The table lists this clonotype with many counts. V usage is TRBV5-1 and J usage is TRBJ2-7, with 13 bases fitting TRBD2. Trimming at V came to 3 bases and at J to 5 bases, leaving 14 bases not matched to a gene. This CDR3 has 18 residues. In germline, CDR1 is SGHRS, CDR2 YFSETQ. The CDR3 reads CASSWGTSGTFSIHEQYF. In DNA form, the CDR3 reads TGCGCCAGCAGCTGGGGGACTAGCGGGACGTTTTCCATCCACGAGCAGTACTTC.

This clonotype was detected many times. The V call is TRBV11-2, the J call TRBJ2-1, with 7 bases aligning to TRBD1. V was pared by 2 bases and J by 0 bases, with 13 bases of the junction left unmatched. This CDR3 spans 19 amino acids. The germline V gene encodes CDR1 SGHAT and CDR2 FQNNGV. The CDR3: CASSLPGPPGTASYNEQFF. The CDR3 bases are TGTGCCAGCAGCTTACCGGGTCCCCCAGGGACAGCCTCCTACAATGAGCAGTTCTTC.

This clonotype was detected ten times or more. The V and J genes are TRBV2 and TRBJ2-3, with no clear D. V lost 1 base and J lost 0, with 5 bases in between. Germline-derived CDR1 and CDR2 are SNHLY and FYNNEI. The CDR3 length is 14 residues. The CDR3 region is CASSEVSSTDTQYF. The DNA of the CDR3 is TGTGCCAGCAGTGAAGTTAGTAGCACAGATACGCAGTATTTT.

In regard to this clonotype: A much bigger clone sits one base away, suggesting this may be a read error. The chain links TRBV11-2 to TRBJ1-3; D is ambiguous. Germline CDR1 and CDR2: SGHAT and FQNNGV. The CDR3 runs to 14 residues. The ends were cut back, 7 bases at V and 4 bases at J, with 14 bases in the middle. In DNA, the CDR3 is TGTGCCAGCATCGACCCCTTAAAAGGAAACACCATATATTTT. Translation gives CASIDPLKGNTIYF.